This T cell receptor beta chain emerged from a study of T cell repertoires in cytomegalovirus infection (dated by TCRdb to about 2019). Looking at the study overall: Peptide stimulations targeted recently identified HLA-C-restricted CMV epitopes, whose presentation resists viral immunomodulation, together with well-studied HLA-B-restricted epitopes. Donor HLA type was relevant to the analysis, as public TCR beta signatures indicated carriage of CMV infection together with the matching HLA type.

These reads were obtained on an Illumina HiSeq 1500. TCRdb ran its own pipeline on the public reads, namely fastp trimming at Q25 and MiXCR clone calling, and kept in-frame beta chains. Rows merge per CDR3 protein into single entries with the most common DNA and genes. The sample contains around 750,000 distinct CDR3 sequences, approximately 29% of them found a single time. The leading ten clones occupy under 15% of the sample. Looking up the germline V gene yields CDR1 MNHEY and CDR2 SVGAGI. V is reduced by 0 bases and J by 1 base, leaving a spacing of 7 bases between them. From cysteine to phenylalanine, the CDR3 is 15 amino acids long. The kept DNA is CDR3 alone, 45 bases in frame from the first base. Of note for this clonotype: Its antigen is not yet known. Base qualities are not at hand, and no much larger clone is one base apart.

The intended sense of this specimen's treatment or condition label: in vitro stimulation with specific CMV peptide epitopes to enrich CMV-specific T cells. Study-wide conclusions, independent of this receptor: In both this cohort and an independent cohort of 350 to 400 donors, the cumulative frequency of public TCR beta family members distinguished carriers of CMV infection plus the relevant HLA type. In the ex vivo response, HLA-C-restricted CMV-specific TCR beta clonotypes were dominant, and in two of eight donors the single most frequent clonotype came from this HLA-C-restricted group.

The source was cultured CD8+ T cells from PBMCs, collected from culture after CMV antigen stimulation. The chain was built from TRBV6-5 and TRBJ2-1; the D gene is not confidently resolved. The origin of this receptor is a human donor in good health (CMV status not recorded). Some clones in this sample may be carry-over from other donors' samples. The CDR3 reads as follows: CASSYSPPSYNEQFF. The DNA sequence follows: TGTGCCAGCAGTTACTCGCCCCCTTCCTACAATGAGCAGTTCTTC.